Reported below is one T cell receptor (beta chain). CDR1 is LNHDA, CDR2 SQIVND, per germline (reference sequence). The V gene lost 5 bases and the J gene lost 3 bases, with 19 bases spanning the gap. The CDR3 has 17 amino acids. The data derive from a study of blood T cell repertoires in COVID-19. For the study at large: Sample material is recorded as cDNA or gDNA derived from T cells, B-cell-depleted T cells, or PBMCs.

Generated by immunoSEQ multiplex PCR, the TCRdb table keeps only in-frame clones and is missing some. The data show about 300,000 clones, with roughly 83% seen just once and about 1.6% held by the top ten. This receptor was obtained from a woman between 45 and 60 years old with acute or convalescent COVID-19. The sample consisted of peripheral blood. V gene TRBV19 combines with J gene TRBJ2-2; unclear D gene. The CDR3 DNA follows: TGTGCCAGTAGTTCCCGAGAGGCCGATCGGGACACCGGGGAGCTGTTTTTT. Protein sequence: CASSSREADRDTGELFF.